This T cell receptor beta chain was sequenced during a study of CD8+ T cells in alopecia areata. This clone was seen a handful of times. Its target is not known. The V and J ends lost 3 bases and 3 bases respectively, with 12 bases between them. CDR1 and CDR2 (germline): SGDLS, YYNGEE. This CDR3 region has 14 residues. As the sequencing template, cDNA was produced by extracting RNA and reverse transcribing it. Profiling relied on immunoSEQ multiplex PCR, and the TCRdb table lists in-frame clones only, not all of them. The table lists a few hundred thousand clones, 45% to 70% of them singletons. PBMCs, the starting material, were the source of sorted CD4+ and CD8+ T cells. Study-level results: Resident alphabeta T-cell populations of normal skin are likewise subject to sequencing in scalp samples. Possibly because of HLA-related factors, TCR sharing was less clear across patients than in mice. Across lesional scalp, and particularly alopecia totalis/universalis, clonality surpassed that of normal scalp.

Sequenced: CD8+ T cells sorted from blood. V usage is TRBV9 and J usage is TRBJ1-2; tentatively, D is TRBD1 (5 bases). This TCR was recovered from a human donor in good health. The DNA of the CDR3 is TGTGCCAGCAGCGGACAGCTAATCGACTATGGCTACACCTTC. Its protein is CASSGQLIDYGYTF.